This TCR beta chain was profiled in a study of HIV-infected children after antiretroviral therapy interruption. Points from the study as a whole: By the end of treatment interruption, naive CD4+ clonality (Gini) increased.

Stated treatment: PENTA 11 planned treatment interruption arm or continuous ART arm. With regard to this clonotype: As yet, its antigen is unknown.

CDR1 is SNHLY and CDR2 is FYNNEI in the germline V gene. This CDR3 has 12 residues. The V and J ends lost 8 bases and 5 bases respectively, with 12 bases between them. Unique molecular identifiers were included in an RNA-based 3' RACE TCR library. Via MiXCR, TCRdb re-called the 3' RACE reads, giving one row per CDR3 protein. The sample contains around 15,000 distinct CDR3 sequences, roughly 3.4% of which appear only once. The gene calls are TRBV2 and TRBJ1-2; D is uncertain. The clonotype comes from a child aged 2-17 years with HIV. This material consisted of CD45RA+ CD4+ T cells from PBMCs, taken from a donor given antiretroviral therapy, either interrupted or continuous. Subset denoted: naive CD4+ CD45RA+ CD45RO- T cells. In DNA, the CDR3 is TGTGCCAGCGAATTAGGAATTTATGGCTACACCTTC. It codes for CASELGIYGYTF.